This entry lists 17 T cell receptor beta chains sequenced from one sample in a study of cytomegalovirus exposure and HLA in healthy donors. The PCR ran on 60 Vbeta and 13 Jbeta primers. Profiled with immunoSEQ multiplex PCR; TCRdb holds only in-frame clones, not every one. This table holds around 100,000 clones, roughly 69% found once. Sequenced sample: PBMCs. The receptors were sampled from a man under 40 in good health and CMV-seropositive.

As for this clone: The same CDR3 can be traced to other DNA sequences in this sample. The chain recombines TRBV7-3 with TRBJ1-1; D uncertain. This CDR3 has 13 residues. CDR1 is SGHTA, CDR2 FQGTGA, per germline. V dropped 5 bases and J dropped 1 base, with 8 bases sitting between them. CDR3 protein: CASSQTQNTEAFF. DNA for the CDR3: TGTGCCAGCAGCCAAACACAGAACACTGAAGCTTTCTTT. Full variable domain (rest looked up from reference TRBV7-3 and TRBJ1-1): GAGVSQTPSNKVTEKGKYVELRCDPISGHTALYWYRQSLGQGPEFLIYFQGTGAADDSGLPNDRFFAVRPEGSVSTLKIQRTERGDSAVYLCASSQTQNTEAFFGQGTRLTVV.

The CDR3 here is CASSLTGTSYNEQFF. Written as DNA, the CDR3 is TGTGCCAGCAGTTTAACAGGGACCTCCTACAATGAGCAGTTCTTC. The chain is built from TRBV27 and TRBJ2-1, with TRBD1 as a possible D gene (6 bases). The CDR3 consists of 15 residues. V shed 2 bases and J shed 0 bases, with 8 bases lying between them. Germline loops: CDR1 MNHEY, CDR2 SMNVEV (reference sequence).

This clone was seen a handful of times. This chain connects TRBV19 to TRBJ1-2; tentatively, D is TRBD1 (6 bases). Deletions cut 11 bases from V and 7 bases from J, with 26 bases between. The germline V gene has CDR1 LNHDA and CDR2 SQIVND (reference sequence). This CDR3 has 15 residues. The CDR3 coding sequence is TGTGCCGCCCACTCTGCCTCCCGGGACATAGGTGGCTACACCTTC. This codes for CAAHSASRDIGGYTF.

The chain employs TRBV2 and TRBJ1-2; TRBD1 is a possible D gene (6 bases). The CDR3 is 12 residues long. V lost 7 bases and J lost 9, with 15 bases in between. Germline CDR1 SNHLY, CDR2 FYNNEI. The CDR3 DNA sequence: TGTGCCAGCAATGGCCCCAGGGGCAGCTACACCTTC. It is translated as CASNGPRGSYTF.

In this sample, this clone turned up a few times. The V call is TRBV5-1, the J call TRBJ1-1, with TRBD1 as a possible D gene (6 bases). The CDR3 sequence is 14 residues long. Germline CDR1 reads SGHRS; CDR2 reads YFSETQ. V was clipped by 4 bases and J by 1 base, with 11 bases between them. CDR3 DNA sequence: TGCGCCAGCAGCGACCTGACAGGGAACACTGAAGCTTTCTTT. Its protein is CASSDLTGNTEAFF.

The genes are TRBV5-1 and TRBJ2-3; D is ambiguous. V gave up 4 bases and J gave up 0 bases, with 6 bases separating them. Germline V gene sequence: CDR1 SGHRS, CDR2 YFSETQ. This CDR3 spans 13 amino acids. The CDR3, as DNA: TGCGCCAGCAGCGGGCCTAGCACAGATACGCAGTATTTT. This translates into CASSGPSTDTQYF.

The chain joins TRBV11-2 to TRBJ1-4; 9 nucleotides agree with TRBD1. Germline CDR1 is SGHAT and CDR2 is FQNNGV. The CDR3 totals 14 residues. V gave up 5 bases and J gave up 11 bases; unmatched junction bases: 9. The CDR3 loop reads CASSPRQGDRKLFF. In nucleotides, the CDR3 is TGTGCCAGCAGCCCCCGACAGGGGGACAGGAAACTGTTTTTT. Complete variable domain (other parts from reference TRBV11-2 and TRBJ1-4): EAGVAQSPRYKIIEKRQSVAFWCNPISGHATLYWYQQILGQGPKLLIQFQNNGVVDDSQLPKDRFSAERLKGVDSTLKIQPAKLEDSAVYLCASSPRQGDRKLFFGSGTQLSVL.

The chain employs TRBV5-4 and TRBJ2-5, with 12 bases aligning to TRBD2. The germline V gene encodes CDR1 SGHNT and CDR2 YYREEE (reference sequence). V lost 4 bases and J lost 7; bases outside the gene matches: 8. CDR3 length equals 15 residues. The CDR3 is CASSSLAGGPGTQYF. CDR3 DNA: TGTGCCAGCAGCAGCCTAGCGGGGGGGCCAGGGACCCAGTACTTC.

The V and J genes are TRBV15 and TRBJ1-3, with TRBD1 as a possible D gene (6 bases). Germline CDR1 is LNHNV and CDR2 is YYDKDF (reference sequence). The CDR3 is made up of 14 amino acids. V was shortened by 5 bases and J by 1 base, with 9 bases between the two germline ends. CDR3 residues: CATSLGTSGNTIYF. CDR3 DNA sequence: TGTGCCACCAGCCTTGGGACATCTGGAAACACCATATATTTT. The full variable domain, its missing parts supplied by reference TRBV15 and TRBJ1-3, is DAMVIQNPRYQVTQFGKPVTLSCSQTLNHNVMYWYQQKSSQAPKLLFHYYDKDFNNEADTPDNFQSRRPNTSFCFLDIRSPGLGDTAMYLCATSLGTSGNTIYFGEGSWLTVV.

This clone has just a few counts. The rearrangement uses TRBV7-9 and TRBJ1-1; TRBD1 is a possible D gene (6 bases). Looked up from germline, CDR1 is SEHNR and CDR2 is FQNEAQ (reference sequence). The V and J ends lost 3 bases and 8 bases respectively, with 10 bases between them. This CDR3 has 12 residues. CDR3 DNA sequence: TGTGCCAGCAGCTTCCGGACAGCCGAAGCTTTCTTT. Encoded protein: CASSFRTAEAFF. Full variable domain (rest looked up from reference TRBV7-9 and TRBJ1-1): DTGVSQNPRHKITKRGQNVTFRCDPISEHNRLYWYRQTLGQGPEFLTYFQNEAQLEKSRLLSDRFSAERPKGSFSTLEIQRTEQGDSAMYLCASSFRTAEAFFGQGTRLTVV.

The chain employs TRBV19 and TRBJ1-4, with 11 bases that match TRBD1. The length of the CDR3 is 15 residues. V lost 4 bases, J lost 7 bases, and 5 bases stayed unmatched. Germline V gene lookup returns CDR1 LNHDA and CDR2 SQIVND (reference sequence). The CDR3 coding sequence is TGTGCCAGTAGTACGCCGGGACAGGGGGGTGAAAAACTGTTTTTT. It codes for CASSTPGQGGEKLFF.

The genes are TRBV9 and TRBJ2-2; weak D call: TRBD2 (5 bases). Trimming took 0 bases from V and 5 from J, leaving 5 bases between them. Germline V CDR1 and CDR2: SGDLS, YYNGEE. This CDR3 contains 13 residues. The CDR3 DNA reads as TGTGCCAGCAGCGTAGCGGGGACCGGGGAGCTGTTTTTT. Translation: CASSVAGTGELFF.

This CDR3 is CASSLDLPQGPGTDTQYF. The DNA for the CDR3 is TGTGCCAGCAGCTTAGATCTCCCGCAGGGGCCCGGCACAGATACGCAGTATTTT. The rearrangement uses TRBV11-3 and TRBJ2-3, with D maybe TRBD1 (6 bases). This CDR3 is built from 18 residues. The germline V and J ends were trimmed by 0 bases and 1 base, with 17 bases remaining between them. Germline V gene sequence: CDR1 SGHNT, CDR2 YENEEA.

The CDR3 DNA reads as TGTGCCAGTAGTTTCCCAACCGGGTACTATGGCTACACCTTC. Its translation: CASSFPTGYYGYTF. The rearrangement joins TRBV19 to TRBJ1-2; no clear D. CDR3 length: 14 amino acids. V gave up 5 bases and J gave up 3 bases, with 13 bases separating them. The germline gives CDR1 LNHDA, CDR2 SQIVND (reference sequence).

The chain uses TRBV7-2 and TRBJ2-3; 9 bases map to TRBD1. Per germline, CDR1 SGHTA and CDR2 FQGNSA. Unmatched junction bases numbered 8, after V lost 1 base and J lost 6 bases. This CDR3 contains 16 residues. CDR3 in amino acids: CASSLGGTGFLDTQYF. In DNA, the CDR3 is TGTGCCAGCAGCTTAGGGGGGACAGGGTTCCTGGATACGCAGTATTTT.

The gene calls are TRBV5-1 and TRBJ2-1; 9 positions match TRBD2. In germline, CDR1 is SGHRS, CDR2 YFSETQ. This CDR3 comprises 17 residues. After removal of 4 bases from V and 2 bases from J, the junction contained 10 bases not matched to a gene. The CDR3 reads CASSLERAGGTYNEQFF. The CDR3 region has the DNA TGCGCCAGCAGCCTGGAGAGAGCGGGGGGTACCTACAATGAGCAGTTCTTC.

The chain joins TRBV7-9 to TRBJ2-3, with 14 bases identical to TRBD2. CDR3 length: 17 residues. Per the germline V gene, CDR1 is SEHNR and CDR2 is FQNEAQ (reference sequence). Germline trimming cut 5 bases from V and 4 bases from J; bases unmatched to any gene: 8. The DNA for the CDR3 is TGTGCCAGCAGCCCAATCGCGACTAGCGGGGGGGCAGATACGCAGTATTTT. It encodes CASSPIATSGGADTQYF.